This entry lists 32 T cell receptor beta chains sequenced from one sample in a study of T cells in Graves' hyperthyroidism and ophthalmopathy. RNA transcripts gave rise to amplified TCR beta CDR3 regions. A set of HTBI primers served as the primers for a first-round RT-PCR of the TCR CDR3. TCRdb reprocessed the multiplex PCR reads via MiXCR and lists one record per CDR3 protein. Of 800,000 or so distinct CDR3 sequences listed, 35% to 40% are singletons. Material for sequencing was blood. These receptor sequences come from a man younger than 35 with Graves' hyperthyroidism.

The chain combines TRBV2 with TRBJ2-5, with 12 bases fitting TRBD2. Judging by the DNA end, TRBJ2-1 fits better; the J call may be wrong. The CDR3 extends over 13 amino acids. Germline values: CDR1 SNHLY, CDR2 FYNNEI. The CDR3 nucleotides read TGTGCCAGCAGGCTAGCGGGGGGGCAAGAGCAGTTCTTC. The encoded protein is CASRLAGGQEQFF.

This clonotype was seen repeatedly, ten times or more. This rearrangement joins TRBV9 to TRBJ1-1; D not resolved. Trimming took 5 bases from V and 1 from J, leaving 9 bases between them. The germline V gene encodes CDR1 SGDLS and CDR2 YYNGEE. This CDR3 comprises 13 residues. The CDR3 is CASRKIQNTEAFF. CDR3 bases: TGTGCCAGCAGAAAGATCCAGAACACTGAAGCTTTCTTT.

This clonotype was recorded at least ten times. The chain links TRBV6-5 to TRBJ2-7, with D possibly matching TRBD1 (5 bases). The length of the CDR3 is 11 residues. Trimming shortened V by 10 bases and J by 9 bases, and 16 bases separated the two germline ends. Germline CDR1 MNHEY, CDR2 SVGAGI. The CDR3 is CATGAGSVQYF. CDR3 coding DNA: TGTGCCACCGGTGCAGGGTCCGTGCAGTACTTC.

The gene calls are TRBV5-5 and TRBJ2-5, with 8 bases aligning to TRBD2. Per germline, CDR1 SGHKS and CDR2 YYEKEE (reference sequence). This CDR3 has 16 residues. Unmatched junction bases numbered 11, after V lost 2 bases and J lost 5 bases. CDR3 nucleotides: TGTGCCAGCAGCTTCGGGGGGGGAAACACCGGGGAGACCCAGTACTTC. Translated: CASSFGGGNTGETQYF.

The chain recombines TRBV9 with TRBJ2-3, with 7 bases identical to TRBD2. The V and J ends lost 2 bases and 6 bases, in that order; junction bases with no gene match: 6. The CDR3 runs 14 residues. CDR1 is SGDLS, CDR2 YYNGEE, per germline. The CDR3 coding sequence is TGTGCCAGCAGCGTTTCTAGCGGTTCGGATACGCAGTATTTT. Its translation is CASSVSSGSDTQYF.

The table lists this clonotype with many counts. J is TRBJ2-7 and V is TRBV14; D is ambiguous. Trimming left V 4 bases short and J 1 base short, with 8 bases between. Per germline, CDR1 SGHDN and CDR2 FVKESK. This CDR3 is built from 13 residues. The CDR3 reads CASSPSASYEQYF. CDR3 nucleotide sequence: TGTGCCAGCAGCCCCTCCGCTTCCTACGAGCAGTACTTC.

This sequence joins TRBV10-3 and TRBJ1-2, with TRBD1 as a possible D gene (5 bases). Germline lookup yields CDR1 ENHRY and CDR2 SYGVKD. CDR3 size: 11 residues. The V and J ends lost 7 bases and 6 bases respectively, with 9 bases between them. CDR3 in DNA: TGTGCCATCAACGGGGCTGATGGCTACACCTTC. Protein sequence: CAINGADGYTF.

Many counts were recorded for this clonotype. The DNA for the CDR3 is TGTGCCAGCAGCCAAGCAGGAAATTCACCCCTCCACTTT. Its protein product is CASSQAGNSPLHF. The V call is TRBV3-1, the J call TRBJ1-6; D is uncertain. From germline, CDR1 is LGHDT and CDR2 YNNKEL (reference sequence). Trimming pared 1 base from V and 7 bases from J, leaving 5 bases between. This CDR3 has 13 amino acids.

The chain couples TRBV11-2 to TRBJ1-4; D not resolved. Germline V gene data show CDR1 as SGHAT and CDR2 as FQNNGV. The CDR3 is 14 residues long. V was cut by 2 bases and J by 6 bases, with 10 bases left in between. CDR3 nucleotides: TGTGCCAGCAGCTTAAGGACGGCGGATGAAAAACTGTTTTTT. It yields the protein CASSLRTADEKLFF.

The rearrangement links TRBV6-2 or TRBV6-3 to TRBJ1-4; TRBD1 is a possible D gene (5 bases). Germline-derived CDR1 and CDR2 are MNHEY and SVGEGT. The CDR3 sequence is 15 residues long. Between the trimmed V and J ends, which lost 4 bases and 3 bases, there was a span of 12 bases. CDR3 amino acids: CASSSIRAANEKLFF. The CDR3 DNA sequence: TGTGCCAGCAGTTCAATCAGGGCGGCTAATGAAAAACTGTTTTTT.

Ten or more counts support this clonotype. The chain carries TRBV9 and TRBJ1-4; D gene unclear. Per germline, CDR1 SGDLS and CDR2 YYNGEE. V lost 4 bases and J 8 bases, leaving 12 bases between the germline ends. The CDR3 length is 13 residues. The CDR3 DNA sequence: TGTGCCAGCAGCCCACCCTCTGACGAAAAACTGTTTTTT. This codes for CASSPPSDEKLFF.

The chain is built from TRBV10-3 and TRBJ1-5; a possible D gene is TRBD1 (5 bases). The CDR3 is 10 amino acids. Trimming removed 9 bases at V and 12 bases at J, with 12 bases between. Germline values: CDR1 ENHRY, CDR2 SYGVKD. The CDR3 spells CAIHPGVQHF. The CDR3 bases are TGTGCCATACACCCGGGGGTCCAGCATTTT.

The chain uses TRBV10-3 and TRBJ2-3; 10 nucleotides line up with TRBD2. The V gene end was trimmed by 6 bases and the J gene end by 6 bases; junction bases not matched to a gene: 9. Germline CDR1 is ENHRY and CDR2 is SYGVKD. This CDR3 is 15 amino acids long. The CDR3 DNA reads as TGTGCCATCAGGGCTAATAGCGGGGGGCTGGATACGCAGTATTTT. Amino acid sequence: CAIRANSGGLDTQYF.

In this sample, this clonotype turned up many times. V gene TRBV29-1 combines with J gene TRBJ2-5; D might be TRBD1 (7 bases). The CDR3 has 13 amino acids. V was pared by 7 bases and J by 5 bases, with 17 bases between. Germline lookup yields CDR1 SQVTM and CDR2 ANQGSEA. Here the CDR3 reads CSAEEGARETQYF. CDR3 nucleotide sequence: TGCAGCGCAGAGGAGGGGGCGCGGGAGACCCAGTACTTC.

The CDR3 bases are TGCGCCAGCAGCTTGGACAGCGACGAGCAGTACTTC. It codes for CASSLDSDEQYF. The V and J genes are TRBV5-1 and TRBJ2-7; D is ambiguous. The germline V gene encodes CDR1 SGHRS and CDR2 YFSETQ. V was cut by 0 bases and J by 5 bases, with 6 bases left in between. The CDR3 extends over 12 amino acids.

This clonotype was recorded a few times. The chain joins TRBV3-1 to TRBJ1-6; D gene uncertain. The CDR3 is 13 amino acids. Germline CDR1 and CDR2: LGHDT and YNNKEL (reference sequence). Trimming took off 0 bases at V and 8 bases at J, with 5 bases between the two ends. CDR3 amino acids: CASSQDGYSPLHF. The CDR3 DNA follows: TGTGCCAGCAGCCAAGATGGCTATTCACCCCTCCACTTT.

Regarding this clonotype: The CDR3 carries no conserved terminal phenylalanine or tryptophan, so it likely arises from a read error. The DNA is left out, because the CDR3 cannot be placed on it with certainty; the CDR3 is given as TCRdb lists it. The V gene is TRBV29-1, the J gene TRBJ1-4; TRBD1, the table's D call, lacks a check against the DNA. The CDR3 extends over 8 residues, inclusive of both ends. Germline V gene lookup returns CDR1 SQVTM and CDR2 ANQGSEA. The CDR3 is CSVDDRDY.

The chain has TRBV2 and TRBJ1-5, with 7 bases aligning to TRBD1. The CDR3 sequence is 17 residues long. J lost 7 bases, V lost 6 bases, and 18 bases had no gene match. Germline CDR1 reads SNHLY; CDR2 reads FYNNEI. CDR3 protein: CASSLSLQGQVLQPQHF. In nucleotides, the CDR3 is TGTGCCAGCAGCCTCTCTTTACAAGGACAGGTGTTACAGCCCCAGCATTTT. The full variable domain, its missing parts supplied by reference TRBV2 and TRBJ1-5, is EPEVTQTPSHQVTQMGQEVILRCVPISNHLYFYWYRQILGQKVEFLVSFYNNEISEKSEIFDDQFSVERPDGSNFTLKIRSTKLEDSAMYFCASSLSLQGQVLQPQHFGDGTRLSIL.

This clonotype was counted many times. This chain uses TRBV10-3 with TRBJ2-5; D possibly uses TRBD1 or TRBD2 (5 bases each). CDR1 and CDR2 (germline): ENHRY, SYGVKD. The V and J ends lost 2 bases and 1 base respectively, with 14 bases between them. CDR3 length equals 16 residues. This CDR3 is CAISEGFGAVQETQYF. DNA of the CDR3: TGTGCCATCAGTGAGGGATTCGGGGCAGTCCAAGAGACCCAGTACTTC.

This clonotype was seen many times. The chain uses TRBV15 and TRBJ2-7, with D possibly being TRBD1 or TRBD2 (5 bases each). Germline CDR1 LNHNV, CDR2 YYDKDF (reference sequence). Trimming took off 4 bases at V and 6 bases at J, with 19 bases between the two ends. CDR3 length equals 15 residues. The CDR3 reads CATSKSVTGRGEQYF. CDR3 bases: TGTGCCACCAGCAAGTCTGTTACGGGACGAGGCGAGCAGTACTTC.

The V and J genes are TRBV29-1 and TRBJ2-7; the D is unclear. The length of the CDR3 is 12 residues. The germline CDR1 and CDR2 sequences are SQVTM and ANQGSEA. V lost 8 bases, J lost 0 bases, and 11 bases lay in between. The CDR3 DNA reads TGCAGCAGCCTTAGCCGCTCCTACGAGCAGTACTTC. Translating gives CSSLSRSYEQYF.

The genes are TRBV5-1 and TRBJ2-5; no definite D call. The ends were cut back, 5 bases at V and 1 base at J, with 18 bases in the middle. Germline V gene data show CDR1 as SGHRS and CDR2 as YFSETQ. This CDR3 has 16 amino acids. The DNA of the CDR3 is TGCGCCAGCAGTACCTCCGACCGAGAGGCCCAAGAGACCCAGTACTTC. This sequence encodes CASSTSDREAQETQYF.

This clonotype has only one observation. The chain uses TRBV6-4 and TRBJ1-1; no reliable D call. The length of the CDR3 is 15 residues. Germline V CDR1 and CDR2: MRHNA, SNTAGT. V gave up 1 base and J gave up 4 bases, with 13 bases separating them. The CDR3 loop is CASSDWEFGSTEAFF. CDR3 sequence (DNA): TGTGCCAGCAGTGACTGGGAATTTGGAAGCACTGAAGCTTTCTTT.

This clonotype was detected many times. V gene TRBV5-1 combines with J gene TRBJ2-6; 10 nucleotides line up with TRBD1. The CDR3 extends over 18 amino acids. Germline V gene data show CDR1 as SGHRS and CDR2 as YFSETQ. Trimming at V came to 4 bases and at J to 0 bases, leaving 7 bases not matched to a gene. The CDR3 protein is CASSLGTGAFSGANVLTF. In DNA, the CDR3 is TGCGCCAGCAGCCTGGGGACAGGGGCCTTCTCTGGGGCCAACGTCCTGACTTTC.

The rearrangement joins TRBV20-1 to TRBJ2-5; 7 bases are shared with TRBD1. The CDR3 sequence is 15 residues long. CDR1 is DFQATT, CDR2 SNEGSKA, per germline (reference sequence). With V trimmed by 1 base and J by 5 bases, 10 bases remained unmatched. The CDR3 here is CSARAGGGWMETQYF. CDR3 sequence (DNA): TGCAGTGCTAGAGCAGGGGGTGGATGGATGGAGACCCAGTACTTC.

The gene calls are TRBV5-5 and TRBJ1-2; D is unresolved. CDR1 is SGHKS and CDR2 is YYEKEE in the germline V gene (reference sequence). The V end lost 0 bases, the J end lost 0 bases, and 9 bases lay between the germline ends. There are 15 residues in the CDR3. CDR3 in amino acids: CASSLDMFPNYGYTF. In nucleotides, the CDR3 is TGTGCCAGCAGCTTGGACATGTTCCCTAACTATGGCTACACCTTC. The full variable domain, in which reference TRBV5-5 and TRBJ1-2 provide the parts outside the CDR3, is DAGVTQSPTHLIKTRGQQVTLRCSPISGHKSVSWYQQVLGQGPQFIFQYYEKEERGRGNFPDRFSARQFPNYSSELNVNALLLGDSALYLCASSLDMFPNYGYTFGSGTRLTVV.

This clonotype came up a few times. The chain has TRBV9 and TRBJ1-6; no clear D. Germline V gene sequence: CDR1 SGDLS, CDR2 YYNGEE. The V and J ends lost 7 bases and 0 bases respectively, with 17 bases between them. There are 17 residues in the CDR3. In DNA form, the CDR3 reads TGTGCCAGCTGCAAAGGAACGCAAGTCTCCTATAATTCACCCCTCCACTTT. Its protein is CASCKGTQVSYNSPLHF.

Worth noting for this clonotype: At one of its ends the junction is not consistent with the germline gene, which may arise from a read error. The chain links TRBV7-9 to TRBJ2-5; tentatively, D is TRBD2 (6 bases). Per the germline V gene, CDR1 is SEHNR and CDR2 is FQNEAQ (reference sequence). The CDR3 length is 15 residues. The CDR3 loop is CVSSLDSGVEETQYF. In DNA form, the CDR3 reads TGTGTCAGCAGCTTAGATTCGGGGGTGGAGGAGACCCAGTACTTC.

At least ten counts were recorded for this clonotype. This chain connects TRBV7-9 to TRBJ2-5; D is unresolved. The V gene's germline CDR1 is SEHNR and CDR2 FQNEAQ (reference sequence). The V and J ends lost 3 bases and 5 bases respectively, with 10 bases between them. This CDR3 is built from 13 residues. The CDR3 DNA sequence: TGTGCCAGCAGCTTCTGGGGTGGGGAGACCCAGTACTTC. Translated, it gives CASSFWGGETQYF.

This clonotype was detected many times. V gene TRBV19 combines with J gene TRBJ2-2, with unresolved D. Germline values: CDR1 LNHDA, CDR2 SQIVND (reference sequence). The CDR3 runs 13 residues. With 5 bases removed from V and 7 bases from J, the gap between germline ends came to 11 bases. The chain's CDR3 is CASSVAVGGELFF. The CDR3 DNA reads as TGTGCCAGTAGTGTTGCAGTGGGCGGGGAGCTGTTTTTT. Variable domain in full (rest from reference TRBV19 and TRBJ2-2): DGGITQSPKYLFRKEGQNVTLSCEQNLNHDAMYWYRQDPGQGLRLIYYSQIVNDFQKGDIAEGYSVSREKKESFPLTVTSAQKNPTAFYLCASSVAVGGELFFGEGSRLTVL.

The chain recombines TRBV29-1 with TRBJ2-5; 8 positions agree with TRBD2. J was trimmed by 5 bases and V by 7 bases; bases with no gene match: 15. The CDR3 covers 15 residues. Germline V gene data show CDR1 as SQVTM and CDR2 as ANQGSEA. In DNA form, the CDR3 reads TGCAGCGCTCGTAGTATAGCGGGGAGTGAGGAGACCCAGTACTTC. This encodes CSARSIAGSEETQYF. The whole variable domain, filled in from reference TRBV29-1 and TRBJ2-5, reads SAVISQKPSRDICQRGTSLTIQCQVDSQVTMMFWYRQQPGQSLTLIATANQGSEATYESGFVIDKFPISRPNLTFSTLTVSNMSPEDSSIYLCSARSIAGSEETQYFGPGTRLLVL.

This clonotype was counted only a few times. The CDR3 DNA reads TGTGCCAGCAGATGGGAAAGGGGCAATCAGCCCCAGCATTTT. It codes for CASRWERGNQPQHF. The J gene is TRBJ1-5, the V gene TRBV6-1; D is ambiguous. CDR3 length equals 14 residues. Germline CDR1 is MNHNS and CDR2 is SASEGT. V was trimmed by 6 bases and J by 2 bases, leaving 11 bases between them.